A selection of T cell receptor beta chains follows, all from one sample in a study of blood T cells in healthy people across ages. MiXCR was run by TCRdb on the 5' RACE reads, yielding one entry per CDR3 protein. The data contain fewer than 950,000 distinct CDR3 sequences, 40% to 65% of them singletons. Sample: blood. The receptors derive from a man older than 75 in good health. Both conserved end residues are part of each CDR3. The order of the fields is D gene, V gene, clone size, J gene, CDR3 protein, CDR3 DNA. A D gene is named only where the DNA matches it firmly. Only part of the rows carry a size: once, few, many, or a class if the clone is expanded.

d_call: TRBD1
v_call: TRBV20-1
clone_size: NA
j_call: TRBJ2-1
cdr3_aa: CSARDRGGDNEQFF
cdr3_nt: TGCAGTGCCCGGGACAGGGGGGGGGACAATGAGCAGTTCTTC

d_call: TRBD1
v_call: TRBV4-1
clone_size: NA
j_call: TRBJ1-6
cdr3_aa: CASSQDQGQRNSPLHF
cdr3_nt: TGCGCCAGCAGCCAAGATCAGGGACAGAGAAATTCACCCCTCCACTTT

d_call: NA
v_call: TRBV11-2
clone_size: NA
j_call: TRBJ2-7
cdr3_aa: CASSPRRGAYEQYF
cdr3_nt: TGTGCCAGCAGTCCCCGACGGGGAGCCTACGAGCAGTACTTC

d_call: NA
v_call: TRBV5-1
clone_size: NA
j_call: TRBJ2-3
cdr3_aa: CASSLGLVADTQYF
cdr3_nt: TGCGCCAGCAGCTTGGGACTAGTGGCAGATACGCAGTATTTT

d_call: NA
v_call: TRBV29-1
clone_size: NA
j_call: TRBJ1-5
cdr3_aa: CSVGVTANQPQHF
cdr3_nt: TGCAGCGTTGGGGTGACAGCTAATCAGCCCCAGCATTTT

d_call: TRBD2
v_call: TRBV6-2/TRBV6-3
clone_size: NA
j_call: TRBJ2-3
cdr3_aa: CASSYCRWEGLYRYAYF
cdr3_nt: TGTGCCAGCAGTTACTGCAGGTGGGAGGGGTTGTACAGATACGCGTATTTT

d_call: TRBD1
v_call: TRBV29-1
clone_size: NA
j_call: TRBJ2-6
cdr3_aa: CSVRDRYRSGANVLTF
cdr3_nt: TGCAGCGTTAGGGACAGGTACCGCTCTGGGGCCAACGTCCTGACTTTC

d_call: NA
v_call: TRBV5-1
clone_size: NA
j_call: TRBJ2-5
cdr3_aa: CASRPGAQETQYF
cdr3_nt: TGCGCCAGCAGGCCGGGAGCACAAGAGACCCAGTACTTC

d_call: NA
v_call: TRBV5-1
clone_size: NA
j_call: TRBJ2-3
cdr3_aa: CASKNNTDTQYF
cdr3_nt: TGCGCCAGCAAGAATAACACAGATACGCAGTATTTT

d_call: TRBD1
v_call: TRBV27
clone_size: NA
j_call: TRBJ1-6
cdr3_aa: CASSRGQGAKDSPLHF
cdr3_nt: TGTGCCAGCAGCCGGGGACAGGGGGCTAAGGATTCACCCCTCCACTTT

d_call: TRBD1
v_call: TRBV28
clone_size: few
j_call: TRBJ2-4
cdr3_aa: CASSFRDRKNIQYF
cdr3_nt: TGTGCCAGCAGTTTTCGGGACAGAAAAAACATTCAGTACTTC

d_call: NA
v_call: TRBV5-1
clone_size: NA
j_call: TRBJ1-5
cdr3_aa: CASSGGTGNQPQHF
cdr3_nt: TGCGCCAGCAGCGGGGGGACGGGGAATCAGCCCCAGCATTTT

d_call: NA
v_call: TRBV6-1
clone_size: few
j_call: TRBJ1-1
cdr3_aa: CASSRAGPNTEAFF
cdr3_nt: TGTGCCAGCAGTCGGGCAGGGCCTAACACTGAAGCTTTCTTT

d_call: TRBD1
v_call: TRBV24-1
clone_size: NA
j_call: TRBJ1-1
cdr3_aa: CATSDFNKTGQGDTEAFF
cdr3_nt: TGTGCCACCAGTGATTTTAATAAGACGGGACAGGGTGACACTGAAGCTTTCTTT

d_call: NA
v_call: TRBV7-6
clone_size: NA
j_call: TRBJ1-2
cdr3_aa: CASSPERSSYGYTF
cdr3_nt: TGTGCCAGCAGTCCCGAAAGGAGCTCCTATGGCTACACCTTC

d_call: TRBD1
v_call: TRBV20-1
clone_size: NA
j_call: TRBJ2-1
cdr3_aa: CSARVTGGTNEQFF
cdr3_nt: TGCAGTGCTAGAGTTACAGGGGGGACGAATGAGCAGTTCTTC

d_call: NA
v_call: TRBV10-3
clone_size: NA
j_call: TRBJ2-7
cdr3_aa: CAYRRDPSYEQYF
cdr3_nt: TGTGCCTACCGCCGGGACCCATCCTACGAGCAGTACTTC

d_call: TRBD2
v_call: TRBV7-2
clone_size: NA
j_call: TRBJ2-1
cdr3_aa: CASSLVWSSGSNEQFF
cdr3_nt: TGTGCCAGCAGCTTAGTATGGTCGAGCGGGAGCAATGAGCAGTTCTTC

d_call: NA
v_call: TRBV20-1
clone_size: NA
j_call: TRBJ1-1
cdr3_aa: CSARARVLSDTEAFF
cdr3_nt: TGCAGTGCTAGAGCCAGGGTTTTGAGCGACACTGAAGCTTTCTTT

d_call: NA
v_call: TRBV5-1
clone_size: NA
j_call: TRBJ1-2
cdr3_aa: CASSLFGGDYGYTF
cdr3_nt: TGCGCCAGCAGCTTGTTCGGAGGAGACTATGGCTACACCTTC

d_call: NA
v_call: TRBV29-1
clone_size: many
j_call: TRBJ2-3
cdr3_aa: CSVSRGGEHRYAYF
cdr3_nt: TGCAGCGTTTCCAGGGGGGGGGAGCACAGATACGCGTATTTT

d_call: TRBD1
v_call: TRBV20-1
clone_size: many
j_call: TRBJ1-2
cdr3_aa: CSARDPLQGLVGYTF
cdr3_nt: TGCAGTGCTAGAGATCCTCTACAGGGGCTGGTTGGCTACACCTTC

d_call: TRBD2
v_call: TRBV7-9
clone_size: NA
j_call: TRBJ2-7
cdr3_aa: CASSPWVGRPHEQYF
cdr3_nt: TGTGCCAGCAGCCCATGGGTCGGGAGGCCCCACGAGCAGTACTTC

d_call: NA
v_call: TRBV7-9
clone_size: many
j_call: TRBJ2-7
cdr3_aa: CASSPPPEQYF
cdr3_nt: TGTGCCAGCAGCCCTCCCCCCGAGCAGTACTTC

d_call: NA
v_call: TRBV11-1
clone_size: NA
j_call: TRBJ1-2
cdr3_aa: CASSPGPSYGYTF
cdr3_nt: TGTGCCAGCAGCCCAGGGCCCAGCTATGGCTACACCTTC

d_call: TRBD2
v_call: TRBV9
clone_size: few
j_call: TRBJ2-3
cdr3_aa: CASSVGHSGGSDTQYF
cdr3_nt: TGTGCCAGCAGCGTGGGGCATAGCGGGGGCTCAGATACGCAGTATTTT

d_call: NA
v_call: TRBV6-1
clone_size: few
j_call: TRBJ2-3
cdr3_aa: CASRHAASTDTQYF
cdr3_nt: TGTGCCAGCAGGCATGCGGCTTCGACAGATACGCAGTATTTT

d_call: NA
v_call: TRBV7-2
clone_size: few
j_call: TRBJ1-2
cdr3_aa: CASSLVWALGVSGGYTF
cdr3_nt: TGTGCCAGCAGCTTAGTCTGGGCGCTTGGCGTGTCCGGTGGCTACACCTTC

d_call: NA
v_call: TRBV24-1
clone_size: NA
j_call: TRBJ2-5
cdr3_aa: CATSEPPGGQRYNEQYF
cdr3_nt: TGTGCCACCAGTGAACCCCCGGGGGGACAGAGATACAATGAGCAGTACTTC

d_call: NA
v_call: TRBV18
clone_size: NA
j_call: TRBJ2-7
cdr3_aa: CASSAIQDEQYF
cdr3_nt: TGTGCCAGCTCTGCTATACAGGACGAGCAGTACTTC

d_call: NA
v_call: TRBV2
clone_size: NA
j_call: TRBJ1-2
cdr3_aa: CASSPDGGIYGYTF
cdr3_nt: TGTGCCAGCAGCCCAGATGGAGGGATCTATGGCTACACCTTC

d_call: TRBD1
v_call: TRBV2
clone_size: NA
j_call: TRBJ2-1
cdr3_aa: CASRAPGQGGEQFF
cdr3_nt: TGTGCCAGCAGAGCCCCGGGACAGGGCGGTGAGCAGTTCTTC

d_call: TRBD2
v_call: TRBV20-1
clone_size: NA
j_call: TRBJ2-1
cdr3_aa: CSARWGLAGVEQFF
cdr3_nt: TGCAGTGCTAGGTGGGGACTAGCGGGAGTGGAGCAGTTCTTC

d_call: NA
v_call: TRBV6-5
clone_size: NA
j_call: TRBJ2-1
cdr3_aa: CASSYPNRPLFF
cdr3_nt: TGTGCCAGCAGTTACCCCAACAGGCCCCTGTTCTTC

d_call: NA
v_call: TRBV5-6
clone_size: NA
j_call: TRBJ1-1
cdr3_aa: CASSRSSEAFF
cdr3_nt: TGTGCCAGCAGCAGGAGCTCAGAAGCTTTCTTT

d_call: TRBD1
v_call: TRBV6-1
clone_size: NA
j_call: TRBJ1-2
cdr3_aa: CASSEGQVRGGYTF
cdr3_nt: TGTGCCAGCAGTGAGGGACAGGTGCGGGGGGGCTACACCTTC

d_call: NA
v_call: TRBV10-3
clone_size: NA
j_call: TRBJ1-6
cdr3_aa: CAISQGRNSPLHF
cdr3_nt: TGTGCCATCAGTCAGGGTAGGAATTCACCCCTCCACTTT

d_call: NA
v_call: TRBV12-3/TRBV12-4
clone_size: NA
j_call: TRBJ2-7
cdr3_aa: CASSLGAALGEQYF
cdr3_nt: TGTGCCAGCAGTTTGGGAGCGGCATTAGGCGAGCAGTACTTC

d_call: NA
v_call: TRBV5-1
clone_size: NA
j_call: TRBJ1-1
cdr3_aa: CASSVTGENTEAFF
cdr3_nt: TGCGCCAGCAGCGTCACGGGAGAGAACACTGAAGCTTTCTTT

d_call: TRBD1
v_call: TRBV6-6
clone_size: NA
j_call: TRBJ2-5
cdr3_aa: CASSSGQELETQYF
cdr3_nt: TGTGCCAGCAGTTCGGGACAGGAGCTAGAGACCCAGTACTTC

d_call: TRBD2
v_call: TRBV20-1
clone_size: NA
j_call: TRBJ2-1
cdr3_aa: CSASNRRASGRSSYNEQFF
cdr3_nt: TGCAGTGCTAGTAATCGACGAGCTAGCGGGAGGAGCTCCTACAATGAGCAGTTCTTC

d_call: TRBD1
v_call: TRBV5-6
clone_size: NA
j_call: TRBJ2-7
cdr3_aa: CASSVRDRGVLEQYF
cdr3_nt: TGTGCCAGCAGCGTCCGGGACAGGGGGGTTCTAGAGCAGTACTTC

d_call: NA
v_call: TRBV29-1
clone_size: NA
j_call: TRBJ2-1
cdr3_aa: CSVTEPGLNCNEQFF
cdr3_nt: TGCAGCGTTACAGAACCGGGACTGAACTGCAATGAGCAGTTCTTC

d_call: TRBD2
v_call: TRBV3-1
clone_size: NA
j_call: TRBJ2-7
cdr3_aa: CASSPIAGGHAEQYF
cdr3_nt: TGTGCCAGCAGCCCAATAGCGGGAGGGCACGCCGAGCAGTACTTC

d_call: NA
v_call: TRBV7-2
clone_size: NA
j_call: TRBJ1-2
cdr3_aa: CAGSSRGRAYGYTF
cdr3_nt: TGTGCCGGCAGCTCTCGAGGGAGGGCCTATGGCTACACCTTC

d_call: NA
v_call: TRBV6-6
clone_size: NA
j_call: TRBJ1-2
cdr3_aa: CASTKGGISYGYTF
cdr3_nt: TGTGCCAGCACCAAGGGGGGGATCAGCTATGGCTACACCTTC

d_call: NA
v_call: TRBV20-1
clone_size: NA
j_call: TRBJ2-7
cdr3_aa: CSALCTETYEQYF
cdr3_nt: TGCAGTGCTCTCTGCACGGAAACCTACGAGCAGTACTTC

d_call: NA
v_call: TRBV7-2
clone_size: once
j_call: TRBJ2-7
cdr3_aa: CASSRGGRGTEQYF
cdr3_nt: TGTGCCAGCAGTAGAGGGGGACGGGGGACCGAGCAGTACTTC

d_call: NA
v_call: TRBV4-2
clone_size: NA
j_call: TRBJ2-1
cdr3_aa: CASSQGGPYNEQFF
cdr3_nt: TGTGCCAGCAGCCAGGGCGGCCCCTACAATGAGCAGTTCTTC

d_call: TRBD2
v_call: TRBV20-1
clone_size: few
j_call: TRBJ2-3
cdr3_aa: CSARGGLGEGDTQYF
cdr3_nt: TGCAGTGCTAGAGGGGGACTAGGGGAGGGGGATACGCAGTATTTT

d_call: TRBD1
v_call: TRBV29-1
clone_size: NA
j_call: TRBJ1-4
cdr3_aa: CSVWTGGEKLFF
cdr3_nt: TGCAGCGTTTGGACAGGAGGCGAAAAACTGTTTTTT

d_call: NA
v_call: TRBV7-2
clone_size: few
j_call: TRBJ1-1
cdr3_aa: CASSPGTWGEAFF
cdr3_nt: TGTGCCAGCAGCCCCGGGACTTGGGGTGAAGCTTTCTTT

d_call: NA
v_call: TRBV4-1
clone_size: NA
j_call: TRBJ2-3
cdr3_aa: CASSTLPTITDTQYF
cdr3_nt: TGCGCCAGCAGCACCCTGCCTACCATTACAGATACGCAGTATTTT

d_call: NA
v_call: TRBV20-1
clone_size: NA
j_call: TRBJ2-1
cdr3_aa: CSAAHKNNEQFF
cdr3_nt: TGCAGTGCTGCCCATAAGAACAATGAGCAGTTCTTC

d_call: TRBD2
v_call: TRBV5-1
clone_size: NA
j_call: TRBJ2-1
cdr3_aa: CATGEGTRGNEQFF
cdr3_nt: TGCGCCACTGGGGAAGGGACTAGGGGCAATGAGCAGTTCTTC

d_call: NA
v_call: TRBV7-7
clone_size: few
j_call: TRBJ2-1
cdr3_aa: CASSLGGLNEQFF
cdr3_nt: TGTGCTAGCAGCTTAGGCGGTCTCAATGAGCAGTTCTTC